Below, one T cell receptor beta chain is given with its context. This clonotype was seen only a few times. Its antigen is currently not known. No per-base quality is available; no much larger clone lies one base away. The data were obtained in a study of T-cell reconstitution after alpha-beta-depleted transplantation in children (dated by TCRdb to the mid-2010s). A note on the overall study: Using TCR repertoire profiling, the study quantitatively followed how T-cell immune reconstitution unfolded in children after TCRalphabeta/CD19-depleted allogeneic hematopoietic cell transplantation.

The method was PCR. TCRdb names Illumina HiSeq 2500 as the instrument used. Molecular barcoding was employed in the preparation of TCR libraries, with unique molecular identifiers being used to normalize TCRbeta repertoire quantification. Using fastp at Q25 and MiXCR, TCRdb reprocessed the public reads and kept productive beta chains. Rows matching on CDR3 protein sequence are summarized as one entry with the most common DNA and genes. The sample includes some 390,000 distinct CDR3 sequences, with around 21% observed a single time. The ten largest clones add up to approximately 3.8% of the sample. The CDR3 holds 16 amino acids from the cysteine to the phenylalanine. This entry keeps only the CDR3 DNA: 48 bases, framed from base 1. V loses 0 bases of germline sequence and J loses 0 bases, and the interval between the two ends is 11 bases. CDR1 and CDR2 are drawn from the germline V gene: SGHRS, YFSETQ.

The rearrangement combines TRBV5-1 with TRBJ2-3; the D gene identity is not certain. The specimen comprised PBMCs from the stem cell graft donor, sampled from the stem cell graft. This clonotype was obtained from a human donor who donated a stem cell graft to a child with acute myeloid leukemia. The DNA sequence is TGCGCCAGCAGCTTGGTGGCCGGATCCAGCACAGATACGCAGTATTTT. It specifies CASSLVAGSSTDTQYF.